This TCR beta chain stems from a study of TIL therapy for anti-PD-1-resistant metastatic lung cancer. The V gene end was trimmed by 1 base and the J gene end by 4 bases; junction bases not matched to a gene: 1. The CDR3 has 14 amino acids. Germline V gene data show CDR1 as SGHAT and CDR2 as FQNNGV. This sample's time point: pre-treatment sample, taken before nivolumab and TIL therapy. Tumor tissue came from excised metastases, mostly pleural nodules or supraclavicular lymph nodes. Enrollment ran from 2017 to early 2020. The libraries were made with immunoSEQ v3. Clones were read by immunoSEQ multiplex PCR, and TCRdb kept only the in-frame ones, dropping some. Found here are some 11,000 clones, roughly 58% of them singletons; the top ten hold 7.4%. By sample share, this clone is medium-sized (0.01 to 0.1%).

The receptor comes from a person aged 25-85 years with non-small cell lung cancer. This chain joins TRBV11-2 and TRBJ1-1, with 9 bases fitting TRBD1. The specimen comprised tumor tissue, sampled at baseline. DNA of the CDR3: TGTGCCAGCAGCTTAGTGGACAGGGGCACTGAAGCTTTCTTT. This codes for CASSLVDRGTEAFF.